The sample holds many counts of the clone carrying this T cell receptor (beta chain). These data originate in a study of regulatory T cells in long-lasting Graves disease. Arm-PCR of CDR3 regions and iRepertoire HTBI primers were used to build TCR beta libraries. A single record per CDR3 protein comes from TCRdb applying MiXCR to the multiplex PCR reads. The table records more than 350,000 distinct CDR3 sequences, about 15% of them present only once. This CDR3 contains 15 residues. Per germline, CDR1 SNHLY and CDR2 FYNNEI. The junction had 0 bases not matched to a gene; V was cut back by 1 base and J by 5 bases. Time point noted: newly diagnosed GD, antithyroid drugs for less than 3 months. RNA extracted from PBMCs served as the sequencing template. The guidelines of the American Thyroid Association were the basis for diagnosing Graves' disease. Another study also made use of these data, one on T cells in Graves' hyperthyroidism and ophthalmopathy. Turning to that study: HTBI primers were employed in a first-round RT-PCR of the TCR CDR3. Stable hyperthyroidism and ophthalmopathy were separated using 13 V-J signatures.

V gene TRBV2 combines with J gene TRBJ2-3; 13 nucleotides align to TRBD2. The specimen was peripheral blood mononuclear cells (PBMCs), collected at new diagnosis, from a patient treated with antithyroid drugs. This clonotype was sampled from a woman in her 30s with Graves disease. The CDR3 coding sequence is TGTGCCAGCAGTGAAGGACTAGCGGGGGGAGATACGCAGTATTTT. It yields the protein CASSEGLAGGDTQYF.